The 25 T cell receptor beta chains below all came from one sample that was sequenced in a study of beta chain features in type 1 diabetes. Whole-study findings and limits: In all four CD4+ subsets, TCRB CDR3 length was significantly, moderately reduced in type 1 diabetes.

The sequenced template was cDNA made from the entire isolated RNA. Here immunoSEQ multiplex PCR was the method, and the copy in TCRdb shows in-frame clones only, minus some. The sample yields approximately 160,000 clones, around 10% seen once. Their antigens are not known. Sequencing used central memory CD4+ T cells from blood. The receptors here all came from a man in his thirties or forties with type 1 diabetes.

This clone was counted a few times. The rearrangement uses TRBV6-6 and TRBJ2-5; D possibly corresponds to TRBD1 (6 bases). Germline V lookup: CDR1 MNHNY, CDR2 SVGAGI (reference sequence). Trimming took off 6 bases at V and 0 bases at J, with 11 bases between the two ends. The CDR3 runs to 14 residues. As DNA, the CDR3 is TGTGCCAGCAGAGGGACACAGTACCAAGAGACCCAGTACTTC. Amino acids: CASRGTQYQETQYF.

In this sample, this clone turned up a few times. The CDR3 DNA follows: TGTGCCAGTCGCGAGACAGATACGCAGTATTTT. Translation gives CASRETDTQYF. The chain has TRBV28 and TRBJ2-3, with D hard to call. The V end lost 9 bases, the J end lost 3 bases, and 7 bases lay between the germline ends. The V gene's germline CDR1 is MDHEN and CDR2 SYDVKM. The CDR3 length is 11 residues.

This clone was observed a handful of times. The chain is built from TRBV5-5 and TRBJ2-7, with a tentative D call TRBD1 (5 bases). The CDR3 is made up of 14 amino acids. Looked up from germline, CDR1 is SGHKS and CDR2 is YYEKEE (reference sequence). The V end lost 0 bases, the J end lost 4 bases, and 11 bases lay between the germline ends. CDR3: CASSLEGVSYEQYF. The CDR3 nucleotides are TGTGCCAGCAGCTTGGAAGGGGTTAGTTACGAGCAGTACTTC.

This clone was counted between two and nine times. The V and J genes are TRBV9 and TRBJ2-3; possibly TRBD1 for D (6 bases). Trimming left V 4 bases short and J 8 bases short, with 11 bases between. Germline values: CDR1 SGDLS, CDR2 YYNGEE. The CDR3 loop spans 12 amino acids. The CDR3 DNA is TGTGCCAGCAGCATACAGGGAAGTACGCAGTATTTT. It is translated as CASSIQGSTQYF.

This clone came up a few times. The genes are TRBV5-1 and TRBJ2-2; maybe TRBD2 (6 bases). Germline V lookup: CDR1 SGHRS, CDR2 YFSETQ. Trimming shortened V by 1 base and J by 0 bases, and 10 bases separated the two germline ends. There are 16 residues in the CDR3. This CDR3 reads CASSLQGGSNTGELFF. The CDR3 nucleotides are TGCGCCAGCAGCTTGCAGGGAGGTTCGAACACCGGGGAGCTGTTTTTT.

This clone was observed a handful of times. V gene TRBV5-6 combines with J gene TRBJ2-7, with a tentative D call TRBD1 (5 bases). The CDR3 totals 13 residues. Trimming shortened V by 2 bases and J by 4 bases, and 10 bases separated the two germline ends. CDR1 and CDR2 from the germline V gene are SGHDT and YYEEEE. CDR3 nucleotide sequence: TGTGCCAGCAGCTTAGGGGTCGAATACGAGCAGTACTTC. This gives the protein CASSLGVEYEQYF. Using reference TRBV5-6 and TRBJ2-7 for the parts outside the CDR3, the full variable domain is DAGVTQSPTHLIKTRGQQVTLRCSPKSGHDTVSWYQQALGQGPQFIFQYYEEEERQRGNFPDRFSGHQFPNYSSELNVNALLLGDSALYLCASSLGVEYEQYFGPGTRLTVT.

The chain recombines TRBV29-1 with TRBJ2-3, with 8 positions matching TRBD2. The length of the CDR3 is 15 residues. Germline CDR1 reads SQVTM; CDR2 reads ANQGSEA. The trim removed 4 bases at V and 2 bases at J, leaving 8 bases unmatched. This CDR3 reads CSVGEVAGHTDTQYF. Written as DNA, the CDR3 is TGCAGCGTTGGGGAGGTAGCGGGGCACACAGATACGCAGTATTTT.

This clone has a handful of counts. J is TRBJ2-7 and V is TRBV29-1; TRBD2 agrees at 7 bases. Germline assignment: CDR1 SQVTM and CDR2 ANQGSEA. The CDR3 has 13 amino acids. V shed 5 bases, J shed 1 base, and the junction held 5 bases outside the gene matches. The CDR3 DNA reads TGCAGCGTTAAGTCTAGCGGATCCTACGAGCAGTACTTC. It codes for CSVKSSGSYEQYF.

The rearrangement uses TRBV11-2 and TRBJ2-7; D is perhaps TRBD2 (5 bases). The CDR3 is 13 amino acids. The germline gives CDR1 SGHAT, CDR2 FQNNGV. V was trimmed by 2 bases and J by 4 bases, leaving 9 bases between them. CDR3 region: CASSLRADYEQYF. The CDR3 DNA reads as TGTGCCAGCAGCTTAAGAGCGGATTACGAGCAGTACTTC. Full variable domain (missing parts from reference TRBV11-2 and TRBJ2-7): EAGVAQSPRYKIIEKRQSVAFWCNPISGHATLYWYQQILGQGPKLLIQFQNNGVVDDSQLPKDRFSAERLKGVDSTLKIQPAKLEDSAVYLCASSLRADYEQYFGPGTRLTVT.

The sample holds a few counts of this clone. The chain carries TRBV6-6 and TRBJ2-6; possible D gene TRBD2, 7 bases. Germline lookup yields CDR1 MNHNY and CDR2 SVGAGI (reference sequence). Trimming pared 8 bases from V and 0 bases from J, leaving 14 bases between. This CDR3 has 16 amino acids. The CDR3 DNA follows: TGTGCCAGCGGGGGGGGCCAACACTCTGGGGCCAACGTCCTGACTTTC. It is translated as CASGGGQHSGANVLTF.

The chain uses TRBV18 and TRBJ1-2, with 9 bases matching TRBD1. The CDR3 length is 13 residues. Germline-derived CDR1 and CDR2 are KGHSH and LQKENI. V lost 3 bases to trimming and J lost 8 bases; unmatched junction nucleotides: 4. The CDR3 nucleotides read TGTGCCAGCTCACCTCCGGACAGGGGCGGCTACACCTTC. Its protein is CASSPPDRGGYTF.

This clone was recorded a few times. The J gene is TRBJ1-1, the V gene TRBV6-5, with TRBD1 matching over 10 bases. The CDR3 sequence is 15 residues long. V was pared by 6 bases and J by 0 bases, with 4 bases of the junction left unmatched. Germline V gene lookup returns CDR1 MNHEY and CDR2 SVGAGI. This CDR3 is CASRVDRGLNTEAFF. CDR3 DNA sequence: TGTGCCAGCAGGGTTGACAGGGGGCTGAACACTGAAGCTTTCTTT.

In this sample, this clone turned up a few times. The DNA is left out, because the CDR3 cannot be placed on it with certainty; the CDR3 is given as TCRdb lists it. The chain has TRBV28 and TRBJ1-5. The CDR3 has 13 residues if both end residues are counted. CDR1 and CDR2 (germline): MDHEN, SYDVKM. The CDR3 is CASSSSTGEPQHF.

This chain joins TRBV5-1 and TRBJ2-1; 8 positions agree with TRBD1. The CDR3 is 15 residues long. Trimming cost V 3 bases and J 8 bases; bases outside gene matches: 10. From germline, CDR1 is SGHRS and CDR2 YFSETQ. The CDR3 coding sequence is TGCGCCAGCAGCTACGGACAGGGTGGGGGTGATGAGCAGTTCTTC. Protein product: CASSYGQGGGDEQFF.

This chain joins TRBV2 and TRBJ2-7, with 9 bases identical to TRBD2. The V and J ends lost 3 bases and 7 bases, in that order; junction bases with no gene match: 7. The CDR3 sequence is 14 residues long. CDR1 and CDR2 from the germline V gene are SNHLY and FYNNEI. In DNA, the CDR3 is TGTGCCAGCAGTGATGCGGGAGGGGTTGATGAGCAGTACTTC. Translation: CASSDAGGVDEQYF.

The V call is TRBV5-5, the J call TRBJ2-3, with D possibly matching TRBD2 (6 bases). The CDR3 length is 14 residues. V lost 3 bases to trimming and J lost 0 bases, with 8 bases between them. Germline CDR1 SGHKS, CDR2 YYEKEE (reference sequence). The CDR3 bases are TGTGCCAGCAGCTCGGGGACTAGCACAGATACGCAGTATTTT. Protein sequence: CASSSGTSTDTQYF.

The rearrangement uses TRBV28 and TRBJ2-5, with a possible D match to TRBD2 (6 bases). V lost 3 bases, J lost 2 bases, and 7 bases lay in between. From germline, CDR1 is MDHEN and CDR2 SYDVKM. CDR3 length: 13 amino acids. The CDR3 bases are TGTGCCAGCAGTTTCGGGAGTCAAGAGACCCAGTACTTC. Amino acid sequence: CASSFGSQETQYF.

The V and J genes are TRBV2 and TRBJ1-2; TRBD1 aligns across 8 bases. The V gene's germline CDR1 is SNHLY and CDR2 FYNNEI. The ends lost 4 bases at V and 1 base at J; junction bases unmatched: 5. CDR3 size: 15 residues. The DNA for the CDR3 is TGTGCCAGCAGTGGTCGGACAGGGATTAACTATGGCTACACCTTC. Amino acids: CASSGRTGINYGYTF.

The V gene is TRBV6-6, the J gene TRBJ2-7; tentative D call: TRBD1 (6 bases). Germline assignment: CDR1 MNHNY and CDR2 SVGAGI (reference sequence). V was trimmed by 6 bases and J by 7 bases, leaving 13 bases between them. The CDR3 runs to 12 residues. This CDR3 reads CASSPGQTEQYF. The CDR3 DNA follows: TGTGCCAGCAGCCCCGGACAGACTGAGCAGTACTTC.

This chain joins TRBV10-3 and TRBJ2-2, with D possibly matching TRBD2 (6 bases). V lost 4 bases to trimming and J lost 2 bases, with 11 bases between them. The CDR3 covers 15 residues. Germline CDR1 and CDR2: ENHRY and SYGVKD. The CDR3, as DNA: TGTGCCATCAGTGCCCTGGGGGGTAACACCGGGGAGCTGTTTTTT. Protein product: CAISALGGNTGELFF.

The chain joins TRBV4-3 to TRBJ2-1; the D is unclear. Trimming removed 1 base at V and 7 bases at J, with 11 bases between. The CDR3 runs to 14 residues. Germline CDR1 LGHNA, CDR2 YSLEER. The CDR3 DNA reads TGCGCCAGCAGCCAAGCCCTAGACCGGAATGAGCAGTTCTTC. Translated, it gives CASSQALDRNEQFF.

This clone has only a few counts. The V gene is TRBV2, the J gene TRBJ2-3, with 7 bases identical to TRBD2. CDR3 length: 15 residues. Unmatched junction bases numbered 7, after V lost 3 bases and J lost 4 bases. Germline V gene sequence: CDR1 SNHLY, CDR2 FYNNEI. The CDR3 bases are TGTGCCAGCAGTGACTTGGGACTACTATCAGATACGCAGTATTTT. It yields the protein CASSDLGLLSDTQYF.

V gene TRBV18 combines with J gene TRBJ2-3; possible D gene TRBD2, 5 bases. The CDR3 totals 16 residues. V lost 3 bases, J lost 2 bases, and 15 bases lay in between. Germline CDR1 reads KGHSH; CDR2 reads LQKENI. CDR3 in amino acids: CASSPGRGTFTDTQYF. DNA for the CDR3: TGTGCCAGCTCACCTGGCCGGGGAACCTTCACAGATACGCAGTATTTT.

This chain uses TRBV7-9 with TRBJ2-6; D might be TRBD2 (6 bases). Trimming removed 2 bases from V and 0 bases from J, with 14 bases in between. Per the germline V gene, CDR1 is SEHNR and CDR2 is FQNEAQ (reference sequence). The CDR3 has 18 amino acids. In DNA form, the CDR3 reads TGTGCCAGCAGCTTACTCGGCGGGGAGGCCTCTGGGGCCAACGTCCTGACTTTC. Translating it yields CASSLLGGEASGANVLTF.

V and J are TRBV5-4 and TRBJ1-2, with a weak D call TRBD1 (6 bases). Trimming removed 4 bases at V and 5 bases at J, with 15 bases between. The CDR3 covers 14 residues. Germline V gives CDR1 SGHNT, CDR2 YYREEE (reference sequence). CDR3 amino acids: CASSHRGGRYGYTF. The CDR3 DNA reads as TGTGCCAGCAGCCACCGAGGGGGTCGATATGGCTACACCTTC.